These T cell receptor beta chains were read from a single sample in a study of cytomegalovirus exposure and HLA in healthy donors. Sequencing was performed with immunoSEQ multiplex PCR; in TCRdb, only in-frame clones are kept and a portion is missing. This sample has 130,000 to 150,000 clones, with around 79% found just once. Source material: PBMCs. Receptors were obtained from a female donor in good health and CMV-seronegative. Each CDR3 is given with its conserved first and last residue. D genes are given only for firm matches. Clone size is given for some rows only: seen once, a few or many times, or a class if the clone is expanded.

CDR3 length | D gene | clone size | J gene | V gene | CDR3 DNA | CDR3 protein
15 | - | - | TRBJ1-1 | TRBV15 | TGTGCCACCAGCAGAGATCAGGCATACTACACTGAAGCTTTCTTT | CATSRDQAYYTEAFF
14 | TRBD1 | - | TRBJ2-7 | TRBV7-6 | TGTGCCAGCAGCCGTGGACAGGCTTTCTACGAGCAGTACTTC | CASSRGQAFYEQYF
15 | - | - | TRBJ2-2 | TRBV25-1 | TGTGCCAGCAGTGATGTACATGGGAACACCGGGGAGCTGTTTTTT | CASSDVHGNTGELFF
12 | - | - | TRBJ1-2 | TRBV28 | TGTGCCACCCAGGGTAATGGCTATGGCTACACCTTC | CATQGNGYGYTF
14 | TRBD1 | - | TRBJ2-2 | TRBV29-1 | TGCAGCGTGGCGACAGGGGGCAACACCGGGGAGCTGTTTTTT | CSVATGGNTGELFF
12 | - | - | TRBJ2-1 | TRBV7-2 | TGTGCCAGCAGCTTAGCACTGGAGGGGCAGTTCTTC | CASSLALEGQFF
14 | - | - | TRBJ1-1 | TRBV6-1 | TGTGCCAGCAGTGAACCCAGGGTTAGCACTGAAGCTTTCTTT | CASSEPRVSTEAFF
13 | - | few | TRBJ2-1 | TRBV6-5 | TGTGCCAGCAAGAGCGGATTCTACAATGAGCAGTTCTTC | CASKSGFYNEQFF
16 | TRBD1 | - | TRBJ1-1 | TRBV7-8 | TGTGCCAGCAGCTTACCCCGGGACAGGCGGAACACTGAAGCTTTCTTT | CASSLPRDRRNTEAFF
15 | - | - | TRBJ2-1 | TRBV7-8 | TGTGCCAGCTCAGGGTCTGGGGGGTCCTACAATGAGCAGTTCTTC | CASSGSGGSYNEQFF
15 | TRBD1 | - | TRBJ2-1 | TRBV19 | TGTGCCAGTTCCCCCAATGGACAGGCTTACAATGAGCAGTTCTTC | CASSPNGQAYNEQFF
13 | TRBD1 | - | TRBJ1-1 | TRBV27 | TGTGCCAGCAGTTCGATCAAACCGGGACAGGGTTTCTTT | CASSSIKPGQGFF
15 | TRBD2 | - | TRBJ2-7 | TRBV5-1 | TGCGCCAGCAGCTTAGTTAGCGGGAGCTCCTACGAGCAGTACTTC | CASSLVSGSSYEQYF
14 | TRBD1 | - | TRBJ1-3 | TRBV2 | TGTGCCAGCAGTGTGACAGGGAGGGGAAACACCATATATTTT | CASSVTGRGNTIYF
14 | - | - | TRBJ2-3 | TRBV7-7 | TGTGCTAGCAGCTTAGACCCCGGGACAGATACGCAGTATTTT | CASSLDPGTDTQYF
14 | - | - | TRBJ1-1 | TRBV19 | TGTGCCACCGAATCCCGGGACACTTACACTGAAGCTTTCTTT | CATESRDTYTEAFF
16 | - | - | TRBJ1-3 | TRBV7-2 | TGTGCCAGCAGCTCGGGAGGGACCTCCTCTGGAAACACCATATATTTT | CASSSGGTSSGNTIYF
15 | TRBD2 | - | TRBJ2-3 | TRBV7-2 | TGTGCCAGCAGCTTAGTAGCGGGAGAGGCAGATACGCAGTATTTT | CASSLVAGEADTQYF
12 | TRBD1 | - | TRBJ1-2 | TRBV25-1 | TGTGCCAGCTCAGGGGGCAGCTATGGCTACACCTTC | CASSGGSYGYTF
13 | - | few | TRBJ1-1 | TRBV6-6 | TGTGCCAGCTCCGGGGGGGCGAACACTGAAGCTTTCTTT | CASSGGANTEAFF
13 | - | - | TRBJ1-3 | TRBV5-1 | TGCGCCAGCAGCCCATCGTTCGGGAACACCATATATTTT | CASSPSFGNTIYF
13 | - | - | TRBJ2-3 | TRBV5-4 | TGTGCCAGCAGCACCGAAAGCTCAGATACGCAGTATTTT | CASSTESSDTQYF
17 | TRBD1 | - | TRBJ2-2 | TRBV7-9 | TGTTCCAGCAGCTTTAGGGGACAGACACAAAACACCGGGGAGCTGTTTTTT | CSSSFRGQTQNTGELFF
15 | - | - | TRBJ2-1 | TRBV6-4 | TGTGCCAGCAGTGTTTTTGGAGCGACAGGCAATGAGCAGTTCTTC | CASSVFGATGNEQFF
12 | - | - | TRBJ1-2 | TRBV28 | TGTGCCAGCAGCCAGGCCAGGGCAGGCTACACCTTC | CASSQARAGYTF
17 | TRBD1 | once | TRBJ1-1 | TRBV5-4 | TGTGCCAGCAGCTCCGGGACAGGGCTGATTATGAACACTGAAGCTTTCTTT | CASSSGTGLIMNTEAFF
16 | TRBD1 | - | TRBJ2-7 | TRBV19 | TGTGCCAGTAGATCGTGGGACAGGGGAACAGGTGGCGAGCAGTACTTC | CASRSWDRGTGGEQYF
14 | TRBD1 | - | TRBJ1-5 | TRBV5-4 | TGTGCCAGCAGCCCCGGGACAGGGGATCAGCCCCAGCATTTT | CASSPGTGDQPQHF
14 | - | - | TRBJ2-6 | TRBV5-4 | TGTGCCAGCAGCTTGGTAGCTGGGGCCAACGTCCTGACTTTC | CASSLVAGANVLTF
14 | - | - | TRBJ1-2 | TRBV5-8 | TGTGCCAGCAGCTTGGGGCATGCAAGCTATGGCTACACCTTC | CASSLGHASYGYTF
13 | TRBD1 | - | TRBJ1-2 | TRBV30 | TGTGCCTGGAGTGTAGCACAGGGGGGTGGCTACACCTTC | CAWSVAQGGGYTF